This T cell receptor (beta chain) was identified in a study of tumor and adjacent non-tumor tissue in lung cancer. In the case of this clonotype: The antigen remains unidentified. A much bigger clone sits one base away, suggesting this may be a read error.

Study-wide findings and caveats: Tumor repertoires had a smaller top 100 clone share than normal lung. Patients with more diverse tumor TCRs had worse survival.

RNA was extracted from bulk tissue without any cell sorting. V was pared by 4 bases and J by 3 bases, with 15 bases between. This CDR3 region has 14 residues. Germline CDR1 SQVTM, CDR2 ANQGSEA. A modified ARM-PCR protocol with three rounds of nested PCR amplified TCRbeta. MiXCR, run by TCRdb on the multiplex PCR reads, gives a single entry per CDR3 protein. Among about 78,000 distinct CDR3 sequences listed, roughly 80% were seen once. This TCR was sampled from a woman aged 45-65 years with non-small cell lung cancer. The sample was lung tumor tissue. V gene TRBV29-1 combines with J gene TRBJ1-1, with D hard to call. CDR3 region: CSVANTVMDTEAFF. The CDR3 coding sequence is TGCAGCGTTGCAAACACCGTCATGGACACTGAAGCTTTCTTT.